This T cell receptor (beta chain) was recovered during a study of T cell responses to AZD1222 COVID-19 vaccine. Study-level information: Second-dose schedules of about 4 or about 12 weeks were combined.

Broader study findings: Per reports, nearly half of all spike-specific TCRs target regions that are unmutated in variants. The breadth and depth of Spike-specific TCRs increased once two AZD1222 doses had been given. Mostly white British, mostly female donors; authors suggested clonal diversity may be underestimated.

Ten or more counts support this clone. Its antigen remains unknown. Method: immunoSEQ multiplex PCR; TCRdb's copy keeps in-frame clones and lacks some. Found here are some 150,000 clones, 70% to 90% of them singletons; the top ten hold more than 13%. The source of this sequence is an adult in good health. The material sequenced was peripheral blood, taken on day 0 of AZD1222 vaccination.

The CDR3 here is CASSQSSPGTGELFF. For the CDR3, the DNA is TGCGCCAGCAGCCAATCTTCACCGGGGACCGGGGAGCTGTTTTTT. V is TRBV4-1 and J is TRBJ2-2, with a possible D match to TRBD2 (5 bases). The V and J ends lost 2 bases and 5 bases respectively, with 12 bases between them. Looked up from germline, CDR1 is MGHRA and CDR2 is YSYEKL. The CDR3 has 15 amino acids.